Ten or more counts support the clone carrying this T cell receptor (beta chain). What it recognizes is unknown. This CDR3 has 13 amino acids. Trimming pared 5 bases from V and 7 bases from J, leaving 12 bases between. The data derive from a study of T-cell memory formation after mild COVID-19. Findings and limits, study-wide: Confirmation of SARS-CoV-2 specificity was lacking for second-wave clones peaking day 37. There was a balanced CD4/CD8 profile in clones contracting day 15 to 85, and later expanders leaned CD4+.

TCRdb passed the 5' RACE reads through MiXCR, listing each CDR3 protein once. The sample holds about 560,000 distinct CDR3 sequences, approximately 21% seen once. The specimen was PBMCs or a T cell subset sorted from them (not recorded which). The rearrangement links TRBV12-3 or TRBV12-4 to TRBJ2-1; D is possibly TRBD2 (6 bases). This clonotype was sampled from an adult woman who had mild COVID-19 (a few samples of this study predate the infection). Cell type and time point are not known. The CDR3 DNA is TGTGCCAGCAGTCCCGTTCTAGCGAATGAGCAGTTCTTC. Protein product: CASSPVLANEQFF.